This T cell receptor (beta chain) is drawn from a study of blood T cell repertoires in COVID-19. TCRdb keeps only in-frame clones here, not all; method: immunoSEQ multiplex PCR. The data contain 200,000 to 250,000 clones, about 84% of them seen just once; the ten biggest clones take up roughly 12%. Germline loops: CDR1 ENHRY, CDR2 SYGVKD. Trimming stripped 10 bases from V and 2 bases from J, with 20 bases between. The CDR3 has 15 residues. The chain joins TRBV10-3 to TRBJ1-2, with D unresolved. This receptor was obtained from a human donor in a cohort sampled during active COVID-19. Sample: peripheral blood. CDR3 loop: CATKMAAEANYGYTF. Here the CDR3 DNA reads TGTGCCACCAAGATGGCGGCAGAAGCCAACTATGGCTACACCTTC.